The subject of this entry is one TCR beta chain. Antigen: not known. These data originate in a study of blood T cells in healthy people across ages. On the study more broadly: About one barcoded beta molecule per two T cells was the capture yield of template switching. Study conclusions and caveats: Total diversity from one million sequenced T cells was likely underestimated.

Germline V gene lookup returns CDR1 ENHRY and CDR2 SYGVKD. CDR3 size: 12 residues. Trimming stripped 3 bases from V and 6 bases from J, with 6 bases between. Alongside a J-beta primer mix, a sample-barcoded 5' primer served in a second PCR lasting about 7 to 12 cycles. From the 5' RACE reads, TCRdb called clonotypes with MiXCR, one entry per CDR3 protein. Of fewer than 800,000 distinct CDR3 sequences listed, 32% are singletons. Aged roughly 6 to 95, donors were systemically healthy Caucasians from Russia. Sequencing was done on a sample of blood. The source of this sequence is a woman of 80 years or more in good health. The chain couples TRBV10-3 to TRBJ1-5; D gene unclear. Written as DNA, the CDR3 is TGTGCCATCAGTGATTTTGGTCAGCCCCAGCATTTT. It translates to CAISDFGQPQHF.